This record covers a single T cell receptor (beta chain). What it recognizes is unknown. The source of the sample is a study of PD-1 blockade in classical Hodgkin lymphoma. Whole-study findings and limits: TCR diversity in CD4+, not CD8+, cells rose significantly by C4D1. Diminished baseline TCR diversity has been reported in newly diagnosed patients relative to healthy donors. Complete responders possessed baseline diversity comparable to newly diagnosed patients.

Method: immunoSEQ multiplex PCR; TCRdb's copy keeps in-frame clones and lacks some. The profile covers 4,500 to 6,000 clones, with around three quarters appearing a single time and more than 3% taken by the ten largest. V was shortened by 4 bases and J by 7 bases, with 16 bases between the two germline ends. The germline V gene has CDR1 LNHDA and CDR2 SQIVND (reference sequence). The CDR3 covers 14 residues. The time point is: cycle 4 day 1 (C4D1), after about 6 weeks of nivolumab. The patients all showed relapse after autologous stem cell transplantation, while their brentuximab vedotin exposure varied. Magnetic negative selection of thawed PBMCs was the method by which CD4+ T cells were purified. Classifying best responses yielded complete response, partial response or progressive disease.

The clonotype originates from a human donor with classical Hodgkin lymphoma. The material was CD4+ T cells from blood, obtained before the fourth cycle of nivolumab. The rearrangement links TRBV19 to TRBJ1-2, with D possibly being TRBD1 (5 bases). CDR3 protein: CASSTAHRSGGYTF. The CDR3 region has the DNA TGTGCCAGTAGTACAGCCCACAGGAGCGGTGGCTACACCTTC. The full variable domain, completed using reference TRBV19 and TRBJ1-2, is DGGITQSPKYLFRKEGQNVTLSCEQNLNHDAMYWYRQDPGQGLRLIYYSQIVNDFQKGDIAEGYSVSREKKESFPLTVTSAQKNPTAFYLCASSTAHRSGGYTFGSGTRLTVV.